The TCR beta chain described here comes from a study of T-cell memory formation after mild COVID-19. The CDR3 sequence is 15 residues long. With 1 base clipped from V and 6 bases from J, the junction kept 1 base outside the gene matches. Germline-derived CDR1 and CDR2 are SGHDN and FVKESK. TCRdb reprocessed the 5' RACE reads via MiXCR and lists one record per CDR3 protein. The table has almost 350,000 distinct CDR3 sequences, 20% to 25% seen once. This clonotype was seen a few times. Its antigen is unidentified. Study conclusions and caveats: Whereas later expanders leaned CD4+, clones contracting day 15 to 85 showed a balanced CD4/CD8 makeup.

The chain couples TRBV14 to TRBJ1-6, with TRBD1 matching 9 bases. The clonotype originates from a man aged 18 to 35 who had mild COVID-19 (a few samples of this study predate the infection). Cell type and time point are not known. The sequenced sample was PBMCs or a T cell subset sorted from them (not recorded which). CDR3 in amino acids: CASSQVGQGNSPLHF. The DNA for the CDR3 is TGTGCCAGCAGCCAAGTGGGACAGGGTAATTCACCCCTCCACTTT. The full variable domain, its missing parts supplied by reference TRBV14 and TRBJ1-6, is EAGVTQFPSHSVIEKGQTVTLRCDPISGHDNLYWYRRVMGKEIKFLLHFVKESKQDESGMPNNRFLAERTGGTYSTLKVQPAELEDSGVYFCASSQVGQGNSPLHFGNGTRLTVT.